These 24 T cell receptor beta chains were sequenced from one sample in a study of blood T cell repertoires in COVID-19. The data were produced by immunoSEQ multiplex PCR, yet TCRdb's version contains in-frame clones alone and is incomplete. The sample yields some 150,000 clones, 70% to 90% seen once. Sequenced input: peripheral blood. Source of these receptors: a man between 35 and 55 years old with acute or convalescent COVID-19.

V gene TRBV7-2 combines with J gene TRBJ1-5; D not resolved. This CDR3 spans 14 amino acids. Germline lookup yields CDR1 SGHTA and CDR2 FQGNSA. V dropped 5 bases and J dropped 3 bases, with 11 bases sitting between them. The CDR3 region has the DNA TGTGCCAGCAGCGTTCGACTCCTCAATCAGCCCCAGCATTTT. It codes for CASSVRLLNQPQHF.

The CDR3 coding sequence is TGCGCCAGCAGCCAAAGTCCGGGACAGGGCACAGATACGCAGTATTTT. Translating it yields CASSQSPGQGTDTQYF. The chain employs TRBV4-1 and TRBJ2-3; 8 bases line up with TRBD1. The V segment lost 2 bases and the J segment 1 base; nucleotides outside the gene matches: 5. This CDR3 spans 16 amino acids. Per the germline V gene, CDR1 is MGHRA and CDR2 is YSYEKL.

In this sample, this clone turned up once. The chain recombines TRBV18 with TRBJ1-6; D may be TRBD1 (6 bases). With 3 bases removed from V and 10 bases from J, the gap between germline ends came to 13 bases. The CDR3 is 14 amino acids. Germline V gene sequence: CDR1 KGHSH, CDR2 LQKENI. Here the CDR3 reads CASSPGAADSPLHF. The CDR3 bases are TGTGCCAGCTCACCGGGGGCAGCCGACTCACCCCTCCACTTT.

This clone was recorded once. The same CDR3 is also encoded by other DNA sequences in this sample. The chain couples TRBV29-1 to TRBJ1-2, with no clear D. The V end was cut by 3 bases, the J end by 1 base, with 3 bases between. Germline CDR1 and CDR2: SQVTM and ANQGSEA. The CDR3 extends over 11 amino acids. The CDR3 sequence is CSVDSNYGYTF. CDR3 DNA sequence: TGCAGCGTTGATAGTAACTATGGCTACACCTTC.

This clone has only one observation. The V and J genes are TRBV27 and TRBJ2-7; 8 bases line up with TRBD1. CDR1 is MNHEY and CDR2 is SMNVEV in the germline V gene (reference sequence). The CDR3 spans 16 residues. V gave up 4 bases and J gave up 0 bases; unmatched junction bases: 8. CDR3 protein: CASSSRQGLPSYEQYF. The CDR3 DNA follows: TGTGCCAGCAGTTCACGACAGGGGCTCCCCTCCTACGAGCAGTACTTC.

The chain recombines TRBV2 with TRBJ2-1, with D possibly being TRBD1 (6 bases). CDR3 length: 13 residues. Germline V CDR1 and CDR2: SNHLY, FYNNEI. With 8 bases removed from V and 7 bases from J, the gap between germline ends came to 15 bases. The CDR3 bases are TGTGCCAGCGGAGCAGGGGATAAGAATGAGCAGTTCTTC. Amino acid sequence: CASGAGDKNEQFF. The complete variable domain, with remaining parts taken from reference TRBV2 and TRBJ2-1, reads EPEVTQTPSHQVTQMGQEVILRCVPISNHLYFYWYRQILGQKVEFLVSFYNNEISEKSEIFDDQFSVERPDGSNFTLKIRSTKLEDSAMYFCASGAGDKNEQFFGPGTRLTVL.

The rearrangement links TRBV28 to TRBJ1-3; 10 bases agree with TRBD1. The CDR3 is made up of 16 amino acids. Losses at the gene ends were 5 bases for V and 3 bases for J; bases not matched to a gene: 7. Germline V gene sequence: CDR1 MDHEN, CDR2 SYDVKM. CDR3 bases: TGTGCCAGCAGTATTTCCGGGACAGGGGATGGAAACACCATATATTTT. Protein product: CASSISGTGDGNTIYF.

This clone was seen a few times. One end of the junction varies from germline; a read error may be responsible. The CDR3 loop reads CASSEGFAGRDF. CDR3 nucleotides: TGTGCCAGCAGTGAAGGTTTTGCAGGGAGGGATTTT. The chain combines TRBV2 with TRBJ2-3; 7 positions match TRBD2. Germline V lookup: CDR1 SNHLY, CDR2 FYNNEI. The CDR3 covers 12 residues.

CDR3 coding DNA: TGTGCCTCCCGGGTAACTGAAGCTTTCTTT. It encodes CASRVTEAFF. This chain joins TRBV7-9 and TRBJ1-1; D uncertain. CDR1 is SEHNR and CDR2 is FQNEAQ in the germline V gene (reference sequence). Trimming took off 11 bases at V and 5 bases at J, with 9 bases between the two ends. The CDR3 consists of 10 residues.

The chain uses TRBV5-4 and TRBJ1-2, with a weak D call TRBD1 (5 bases). Between the trimmed V and J ends, which lost 0 bases and 4 bases, there was a span of 10 bases. CDR1 is SGHNT, CDR2 YYREEE, per germline (reference sequence). The CDR3 is made up of 14 amino acids. CDR3 protein: CASSLAPGGYGYTF. Here the CDR3 DNA reads TGTGCCAGCAGCTTGGCCCCGGGGGGCTATGGCTACACCTTC.

This clone was found once. The CDR3 DNA reads TGTGCCAGCAAGTCTGCGGGGGACCTAGCGGGGAGCACAGATACGCAGTATTTT. It codes for CASKSAGDLAGSTDTQYF. V is TRBV28 and J is TRBJ2-3; the match to TRBD2 covers 9 bases. The trim removed 7 bases at V and 0 bases at J, leaving 14 bases unmatched. This CDR3 is 18 amino acids long. CDR1 MDHEN and CDR2 SYDVKM come from the germline V gene.

This rearrangement joins TRBV6-1 to TRBJ1-5; tentatively, D is TRBD1 (5 bases). The V end was cut by 2 bases, the J end by 6 bases, with 14 bases between. Germline CDR1 reads MNHNS; CDR2 reads SASEGT. The CDR3 spans 15 residues. CDR3 amino acids: CASSEYGGGSQPQHF. DNA of the CDR3: TGTGCCAGCAGTGAATACGGGGGAGGGAGTCAGCCCCAGCATTTT.

The gene calls are TRBV6-2 or TRBV6-3 and TRBJ2-3; the D gene is possibly TRBD2 (5 bases). V was cut by 5 bases and J by 2 bases, with 17 bases left in between. CDR1 and CDR2 from the germline V gene are MNHEY and SVGEGT. CDR3 length equals 16 residues. CDR3 coding DNA: TGTGCCAGCAGTCCCCCGGACTGGCGTATCACAGATACGCAGTATTTT. It yields the protein CASSPPDWRITDTQYF.

This clone has only a few counts. The V gene is TRBV7-9, the J gene TRBJ2-1; TRBD2 is a possible D gene (6 bases). The germline CDR1 and CDR2 sequences are SEHNR and FQNEAQ (reference sequence). V was clipped by 1 base and J by 5 bases, with 12 bases between them. This CDR3 region has 15 residues. CDR3 in amino acids: CASSLVGGVHNEQFF. The DNA for the CDR3 is TGTGCCAGCAGCTTAGTGGGGGGTGTCCACAATGAGCAGTTCTTC.

The rearrangement uses TRBV4-2 and TRBJ2-5; D perhaps matches TRBD2 (6 bases). The CDR3 loop spans 14 amino acids. Per the germline V gene, CDR1 is LGHNA and CDR2 is YNFKEQ. The V end lost 3 bases, the J end lost 2 bases, and 10 bases lay between the germline ends. The CDR3 nucleotides read TGTGCCAGCAGCCACACGGGGGTTCAAGAGACCCAGTACTTC. Residues: CASSHTGVQETQYF.

V gene TRBV11-2 combines with J gene TRBJ2-5; D might be TRBD2 (7 bases). The CDR3 contains 13 residues. The germline V gene encodes CDR1 SGHAT and CDR2 FQNNGV. The ends were cut back, 0 bases at V and 12 bases at J, with 14 bases in the middle. The CDR3 loop reads CASSLDTGLAEYF. The CDR3 bases are TGTGCCAGCAGCTTAGATACAGGGCTAGCGGAGTACTTC.

The gene calls are TRBV7-2 and TRBJ1-1, with unresolved D. This CDR3 is built from 16 residues. The germline CDR1 and CDR2 sequences are SGHTA and FQGNSA. V dropped 1 base and J dropped 1 base, with 13 bases sitting between them. CDR3 DNA: TGTGCCAGCAGCTTAGTTGCCGGGGTTGGGAACACTGAAGCTTTCTTT. Translated: CASSLVAGVGNTEAFF.

The chain has TRBV30 and TRBJ2-7; D is perhaps TRBD2 (5 bases). The CDR3 sequence is 13 residues long. Between the trimmed V and J ends, which lost 0 bases and 7 bases, there was a span of 13 bases. Per germline, CDR1 GTSNPN and CDR2 SVGIG (reference sequence). The CDR3 nucleotides read TGTGCCTGGAGTGTAATTAGAGCGGATGAGCAGTACTTC. Translating gives CAWSVIRADEQYF. Combining the CDR3 with reference TRBV30 and TRBJ2-7 gives the whole variable domain SQTIHQWPATLVQPVGSPLSLECTVEGTSNPNLYWYRQAAGRGLQLLFYSVGIGQISSEVPQNLSASRPQDRQFILSSKKLLLSDSGFYLCAWSVIRADEQYFGPGTRLTVT.

The chain links TRBV5-1 to TRBJ2-3; TRBD2 agrees at 9 bases. V lost 4 bases to trimming and J lost 0 bases; unmatched junction nucleotides: 6. The germline V gene encodes CDR1 SGHRS and CDR2 YFSETQ. The CDR3 covers 16 residues. The DNA for the CDR3 is TGCGCCAGCAGCCCCCGAGCGGGGGGAAGCACAGATACGCAGTATTTT. Amino acids: CASSPRAGGSTDTQYF. Combining the CDR3 with reference TRBV5-1 and TRBJ2-3 gives the whole variable domain KAGVTQTPRYLIKTRGQQVTLSCSPISGHRSVSWYQQTPGQGLQFLFEYFSETQRNKGNFPGRFSGRQFSNSRSEMNVSTLELGDSALYLCASSPRAGGSTDTQYFGPGTRLTVL.

The J gene is TRBJ1-1, the V gene TRBV2; a weak D match, TRBD1 (5 bases). CDR1 SNHLY and CDR2 FYNNEI come from the germline V gene. This CDR3 has 12 residues. V shed 1 base and J shed 8 bases, with 8 bases lying between them. CDR3 amino acids: CASSEGAGEAFF. CDR3 DNA sequence: TGTGCCAGCAGTGAAGGGGCAGGGGAAGCTTTCTTT.

The chain couples TRBV6-2 or TRBV6-3 to TRBJ2-3; no definite D call. This CDR3 is 13 amino acids long. CDR1 is MNHEY and CDR2 is SVGEGT in the germline V gene. V was clipped by 1 base and J by 4 bases, with 6 bases between them. The CDR3 is CASSYFLPDTQYF. For the CDR3, the DNA is TGTGCCAGCAGTTACTTCCTACCAGATACGCAGTATTTT.

The gene calls are TRBV5-1 and TRBJ1-2; D remains unclear. Trimming took off 0 bases at V and 8 bases at J, with 8 bases between the two ends. Looked up from germline, CDR1 is SGHRS and CDR2 is YFSETQ. This CDR3 is 12 amino acids long. CDR3 in amino acids: CASSLDDGGYTF. For the CDR3, the DNA is TGCGCCAGCAGCTTGGACGACGGGGGCTACACCTTC.

This chain connects TRBV12-3 or TRBV12-4 to TRBJ2-7; no definite D call. V was clipped by 3 bases and J by 9 bases, with 15 bases between them. This CDR3 has 13 amino acids. The CDR3 DNA reads TGTGCCAGCAGTTTTTTGGGTAGGCAGCGGCAGTACTTC. Translation gives CASSFLGRQRQYF.

The V call is TRBV5-6, the J call TRBJ1-4; 7 positions agree with TRBD1. The CDR3 consists of 16 residues. The V and J ends lost 4 bases and 5 bases, in that order; junction bases with no gene match: 11. CDR1 is SGHDT, CDR2 YYEEEE, per germline. The CDR3, as DNA: TGTGCCAGCAGCCCAGGGGATGGGACAGACAATGAAAAACTGTTTTTT. It is translated as CASSPGDGTDNEKLFF.